This T cell receptor beta chain was sequenced in a study of CD8+CD57+ T cells in acquired aplastic anemia. The study profiled TCR beta VDJ and CDR3 using genomic DNA as template. One entry per CDR3 protein results from TCRdb running MiXCR on the reads. The table shows about 210,000 distinct CDR3 sequences, with around 60% occurring only once. Germline V lookup: CDR1 SGHKS, CDR2 YYEKEE (reference sequence). V lost 2 bases and J lost 9, with 18 bases in between. This CDR3 region has 15 residues. This TCR derives from a human donor in good health. This chain links TRBV5-5 with TRBJ1-5, with D perhaps matching TRBD1 (6 bases). Sequences were obtained from sorted CD4+, CD8+, or CD8+CD57+ T cells (not recorded which) from PBMCs. The CDR3 DNA reads as TGTGCCAGCAGCTTAGAGGGGGGGGCGATAACGCCCCAGCATTTT. Protein sequence: CASSLEGGAITPQHF.